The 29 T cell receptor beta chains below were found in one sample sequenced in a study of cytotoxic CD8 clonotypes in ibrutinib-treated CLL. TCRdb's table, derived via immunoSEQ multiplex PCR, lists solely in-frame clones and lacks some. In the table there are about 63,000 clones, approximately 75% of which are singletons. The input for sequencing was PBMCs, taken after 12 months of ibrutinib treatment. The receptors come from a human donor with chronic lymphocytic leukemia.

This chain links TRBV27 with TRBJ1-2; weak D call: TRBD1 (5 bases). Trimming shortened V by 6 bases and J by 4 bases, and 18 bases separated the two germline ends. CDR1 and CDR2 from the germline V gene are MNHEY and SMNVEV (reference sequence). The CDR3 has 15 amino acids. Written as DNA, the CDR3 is TGTGCCAGCAGCCGATGGGGGGAGGGGACCTATGGCTACACCTTC. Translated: CASSRWGEGTYGYTF.

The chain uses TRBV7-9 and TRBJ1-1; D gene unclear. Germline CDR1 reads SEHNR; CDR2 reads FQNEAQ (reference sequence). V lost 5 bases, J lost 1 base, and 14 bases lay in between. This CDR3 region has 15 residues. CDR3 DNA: TGTGCCAGCAGCCCCAGAGGCCAGGCGAACACTGAAGCTTTCTTT. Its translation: CASSPRGQANTEAFF. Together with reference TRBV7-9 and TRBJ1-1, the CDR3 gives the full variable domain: DTGVSQNPRHKITKRGQNVTFRCDPISEHNRLYWYRQTLGQGPEFLTYFQNEAQLEKSRLLSDRFSAERPKGSFSTLEIQRTEQGDSAMYLCASSPRGQANTEAFFGQGTRLTVV.

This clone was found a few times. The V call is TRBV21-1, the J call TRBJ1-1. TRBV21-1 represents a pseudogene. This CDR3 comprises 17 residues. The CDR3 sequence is CASSKEMSMGRMGEAFF. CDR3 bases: TGTGCCAGCAGCAAAGAAATGTCCATGGGACGGATGGGTGAAGCTTTCTTT.

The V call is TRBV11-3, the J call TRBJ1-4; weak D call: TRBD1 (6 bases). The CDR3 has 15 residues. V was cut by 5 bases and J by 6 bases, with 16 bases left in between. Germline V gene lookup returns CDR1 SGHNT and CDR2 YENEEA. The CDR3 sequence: CASSTTGSWDEKLFF. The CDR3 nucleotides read TGTGCCAGCAGCACAACAGGGAGCTGGGATGAAAAACTGTTTTTT.

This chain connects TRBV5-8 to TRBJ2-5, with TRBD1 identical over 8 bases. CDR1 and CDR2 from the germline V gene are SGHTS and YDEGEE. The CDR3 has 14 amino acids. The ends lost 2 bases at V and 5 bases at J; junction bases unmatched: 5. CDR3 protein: CASSFSGGAETQYF. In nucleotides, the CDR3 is TGTGCCAGCAGCTTCTCAGGGGGCGCGGAGACCCAGTACTTC.

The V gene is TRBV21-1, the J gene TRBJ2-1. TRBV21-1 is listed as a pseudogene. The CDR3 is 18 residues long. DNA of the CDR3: TGTGCCAGCAGCAAAGGTCTGGAGAACGGACCACGGCCCAATGAGCAGTTCTTC. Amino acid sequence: CASSKGLENGPRPNEQFF.

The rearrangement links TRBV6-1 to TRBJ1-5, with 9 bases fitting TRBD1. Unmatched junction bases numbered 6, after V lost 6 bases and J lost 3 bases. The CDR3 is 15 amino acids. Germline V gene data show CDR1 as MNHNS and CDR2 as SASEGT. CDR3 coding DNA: TGTGCCAGCAGACGCACAGGGGGCTTCAATCAGCCCCAGCATTTT. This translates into CASRRTGGFNQPQHF.

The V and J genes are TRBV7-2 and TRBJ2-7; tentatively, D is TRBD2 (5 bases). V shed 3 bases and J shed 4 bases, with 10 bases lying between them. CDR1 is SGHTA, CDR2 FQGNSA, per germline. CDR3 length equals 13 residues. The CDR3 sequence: CASSFTSGYEQYF. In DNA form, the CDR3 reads TGTGCCAGCAGCTTTACTAGTGGGTACGAGCAGTACTTC.

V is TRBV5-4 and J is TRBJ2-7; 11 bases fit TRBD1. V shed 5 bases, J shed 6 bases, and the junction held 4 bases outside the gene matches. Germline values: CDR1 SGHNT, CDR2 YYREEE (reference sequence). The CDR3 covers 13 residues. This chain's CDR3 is CASRKGQGGEQYF. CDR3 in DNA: TGTGCCAGCAGGAAGGGACAGGGGGGCGAGCAGTACTTC.

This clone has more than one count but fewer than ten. The CDR3: CASSVSSTGPYEQYF. DNA for the CDR3: TGTGCCAGCAGCGTGTCTAGCACGGGGCCCTACGAGCAGTACTTC. The genes are TRBV9 and TRBJ2-7, with D tentatively TRBD1 or TRBD2 (5 bases each). The V gene lost 2 bases and the J gene lost 2 bases, with 14 bases spanning the gap. CDR1 is SGDLS, CDR2 YYNGEE, per germline. CDR3 length: 15 amino acids.

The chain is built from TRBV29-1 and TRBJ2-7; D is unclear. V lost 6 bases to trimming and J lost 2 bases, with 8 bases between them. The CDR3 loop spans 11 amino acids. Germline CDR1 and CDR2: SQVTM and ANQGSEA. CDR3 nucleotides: TGCAGCGTGGCGACTGCCTACGAGCAGTACTTC. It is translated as CSVATAYEQYF.

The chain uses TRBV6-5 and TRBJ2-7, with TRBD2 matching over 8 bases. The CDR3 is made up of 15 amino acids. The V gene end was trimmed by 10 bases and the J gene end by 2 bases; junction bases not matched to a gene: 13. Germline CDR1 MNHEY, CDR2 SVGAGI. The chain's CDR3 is CATRLGGLGTYEQYF. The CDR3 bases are TGTGCCACCCGCTTGGGGGGACTAGGGACCTACGAGCAGTACTTC.

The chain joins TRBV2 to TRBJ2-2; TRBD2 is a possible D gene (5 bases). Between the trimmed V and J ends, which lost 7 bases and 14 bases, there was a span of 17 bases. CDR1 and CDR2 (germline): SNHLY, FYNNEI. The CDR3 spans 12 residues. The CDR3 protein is CASNLANLPLFF. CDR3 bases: TGTGCCAGCAATCTAGCCAACCTACCCCTGTTTTTT.

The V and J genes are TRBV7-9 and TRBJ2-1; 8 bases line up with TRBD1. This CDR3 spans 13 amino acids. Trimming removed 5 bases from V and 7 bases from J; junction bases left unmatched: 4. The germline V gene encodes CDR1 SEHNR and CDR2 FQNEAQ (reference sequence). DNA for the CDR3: TGTGCCAGCAGCCCACGACAGGGGAATGAGCAGTTCTTC. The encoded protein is CASSPRQGNEQFF.

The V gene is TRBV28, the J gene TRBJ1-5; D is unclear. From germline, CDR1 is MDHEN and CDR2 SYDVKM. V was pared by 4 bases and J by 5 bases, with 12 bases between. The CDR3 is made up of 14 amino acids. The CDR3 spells CASSSNSRHQPQHF. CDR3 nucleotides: TGTGCCAGCAGTTCAAACAGTAGGCATCAGCCCCAGCATTTT. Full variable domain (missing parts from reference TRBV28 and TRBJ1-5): DVKVTQSSRYLVKRTGEKVFLECVQDMDHENMFWYRQDPGLGLRLIYFSYDVKMKEKGDIPEGYSVSREKKERFSLILESASTNQTSMYLCASSSNSRHQPQHFGDGTRLSIL.

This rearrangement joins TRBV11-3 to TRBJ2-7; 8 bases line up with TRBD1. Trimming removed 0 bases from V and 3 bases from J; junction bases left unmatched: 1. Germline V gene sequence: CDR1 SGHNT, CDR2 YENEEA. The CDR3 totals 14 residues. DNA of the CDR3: TGTGCCAGCAGCTTAGAAGGACAGGGCTACGAGCAGTACTTC. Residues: CASSLEGQGYEQYF.

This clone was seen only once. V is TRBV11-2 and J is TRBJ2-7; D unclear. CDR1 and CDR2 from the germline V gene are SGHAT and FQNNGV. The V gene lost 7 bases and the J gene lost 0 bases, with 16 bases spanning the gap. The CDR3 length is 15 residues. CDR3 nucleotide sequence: TGTGCCAGCAACCCCAGGTTAGGCTTCTCCTACGAGCAGTACTTC. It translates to CASNPRLGFSYEQYF.

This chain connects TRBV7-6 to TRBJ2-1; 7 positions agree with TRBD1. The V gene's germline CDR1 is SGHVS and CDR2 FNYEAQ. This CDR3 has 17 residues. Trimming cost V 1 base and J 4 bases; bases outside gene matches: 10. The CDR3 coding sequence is TGTGCCAGCAGCTTAGGACAGGGCGGCGGGTTTTACAATGAGCAGTTCTTC. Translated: CASSLGQGGGFYNEQFF.

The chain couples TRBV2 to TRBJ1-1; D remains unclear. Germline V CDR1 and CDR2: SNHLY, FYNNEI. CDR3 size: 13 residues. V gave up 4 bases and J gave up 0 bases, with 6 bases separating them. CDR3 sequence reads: CASSGWLNTEAFF. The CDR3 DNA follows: TGTGCCAGCAGTGGTTGGTTGAACACTGAAGCTTTCTTT.

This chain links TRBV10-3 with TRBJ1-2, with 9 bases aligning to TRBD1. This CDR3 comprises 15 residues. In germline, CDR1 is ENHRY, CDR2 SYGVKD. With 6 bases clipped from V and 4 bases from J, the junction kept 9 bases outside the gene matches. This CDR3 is CAISAGQGAFYGYTF. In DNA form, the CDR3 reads TGTGCCATCAGCGCGGGACAGGGCGCTTTCTATGGCTACACCTTC.

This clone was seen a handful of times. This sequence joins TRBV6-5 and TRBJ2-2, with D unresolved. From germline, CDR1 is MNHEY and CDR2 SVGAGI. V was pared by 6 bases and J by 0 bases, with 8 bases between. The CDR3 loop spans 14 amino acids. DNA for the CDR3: TGTGCCAGCAGCCCATTCCCGAACACCGGGGAGCTGTTTTTT. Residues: CASSPFPNTGELFF.

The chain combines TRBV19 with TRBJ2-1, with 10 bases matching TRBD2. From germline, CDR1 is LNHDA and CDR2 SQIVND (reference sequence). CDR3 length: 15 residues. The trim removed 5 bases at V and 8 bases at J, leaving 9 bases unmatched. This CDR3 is CASSVSGRAVYEQFF. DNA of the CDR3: TGTGCCAGTAGTGTAAGCGGGAGGGCCGTCTATGAGCAGTTCTTC.

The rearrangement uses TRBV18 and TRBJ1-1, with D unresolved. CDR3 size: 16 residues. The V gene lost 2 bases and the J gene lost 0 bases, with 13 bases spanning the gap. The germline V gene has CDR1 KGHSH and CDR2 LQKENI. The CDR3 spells CASSPRAGQLNTEAFF. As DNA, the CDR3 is TGTGCCAGCTCACCAAGAGCGGGTCAATTGAACACTGAAGCTTTCTTT.

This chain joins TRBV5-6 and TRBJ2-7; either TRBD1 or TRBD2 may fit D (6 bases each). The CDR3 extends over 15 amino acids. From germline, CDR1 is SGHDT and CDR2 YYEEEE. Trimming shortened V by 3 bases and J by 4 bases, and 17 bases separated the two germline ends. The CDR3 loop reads CASSSRGLLAYEQYF. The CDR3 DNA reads TGTGCCAGCAGCTCCCGGGGGCTCCTCGCGTACGAGCAGTACTTC.

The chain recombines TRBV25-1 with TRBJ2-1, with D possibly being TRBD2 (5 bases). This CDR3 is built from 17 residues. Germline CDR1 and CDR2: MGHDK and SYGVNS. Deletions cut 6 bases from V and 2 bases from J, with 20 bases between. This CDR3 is CASRPNGRAGPYNEQFF. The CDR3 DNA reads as TGTGCCAGCAGACCTAATGGTAGGGCGGGCCCCTACAATGAGCAGTTCTTC.

The CDR3 bases are TGTGCCAGCAGGACCGGGACATCCCCCACTGAAGCTTTCTTT. Its protein product is CASRTGTSPTEAFF. The gene calls are TRBV25-1 and TRBJ1-1, with D perhaps matching TRBD1 (6 bases). Germline lookup yields CDR1 MGHDK and CDR2 SYGVNS. V was trimmed by 6 bases and J by 4 bases, leaving 15 bases between them. This CDR3 has 14 residues.

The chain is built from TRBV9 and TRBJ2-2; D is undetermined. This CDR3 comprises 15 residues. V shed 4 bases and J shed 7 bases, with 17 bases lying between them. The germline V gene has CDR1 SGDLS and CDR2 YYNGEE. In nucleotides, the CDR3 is TGTGCCAGCAGCCCGAGTGCGAGCTTCTACGGGGAGCTGTTTTTT. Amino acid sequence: CASSPSASFYGELFF.

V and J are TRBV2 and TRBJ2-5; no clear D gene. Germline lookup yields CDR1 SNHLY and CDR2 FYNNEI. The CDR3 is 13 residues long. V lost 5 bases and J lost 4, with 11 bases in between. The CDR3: CASSPESSETQYF. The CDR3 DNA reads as TGTGCCAGCAGTCCGGAGAGCTCAGAGACCCAGTACTTC. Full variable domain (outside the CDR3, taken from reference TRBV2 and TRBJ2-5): EPEVTQTPSHQVTQMGQEVILRCVPISNHLYFYWYRQILGQKVEFLVSFYNNEISEKSEIFDDQFSVERPDGSNFTLKIRSTKLEDSAMYFCASSPESSETQYFGPGTRLLVL.

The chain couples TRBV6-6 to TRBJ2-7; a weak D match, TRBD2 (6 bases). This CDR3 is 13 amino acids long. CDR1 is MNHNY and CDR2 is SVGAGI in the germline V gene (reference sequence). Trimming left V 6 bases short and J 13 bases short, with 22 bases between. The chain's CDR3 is CASRTGLYPNPYF. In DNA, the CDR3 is TGTGCCAGCAGAACGGGACTGTACCCTAACCCCTACTTC.